This entry describes one TCR beta chain. Its antigen is not known. This record belongs to a study of CD8 T cells in Susac syndrome. Findings and caveats of the study: Expansion of Susac CD8+ clones peaked in TEMRA cells and in active patients. The total CD8+ repertoires yielded 15 to 20 Susac-specific public clones and the CD8+ TEMRA repertoires yielded 4 or 5.

This CDR3 comprises 14 residues. The V gene's germline CDR1 is MNHEY and CDR2 SMNVEV (reference sequence). V shed 8 bases, J shed 5 bases, and the junction held 6 bases outside the gene matches. It was with random hexamers that about 0.45 to 1 ug RNA was reverse transcribed. TCRdb reprocessed the immunoSEQ multiplex PCR reads with MiXCR, giving one entry per CDR3 protein. The sample holds 100,000 to 150,000 distinct CDR3 sequences, over 85% seen once. The V and J genes are TRBV27 and TRBJ2-2; 9 bases match TRBD1. The specimen was CD8+ T cells from PBMCs. This receptor was taken from a human donor with Susac syndrome. The CDR3 protein is CASQQGAGTGELFF. In DNA form, the CDR3 reads TGTGCCAGCCAACAGGGGGCCGGGACCGGGGAGCTGTTTTTT.